Listed below are T cell receptor beta chains from one sample, sequenced in a study of tumor and adjacent non-tumor tissue in lung cancer. Via MiXCR, TCRdb re-called the multiplex PCR reads, giving one row per CDR3 protein. The sample consists of approximately 140,000 distinct CDR3 sequences, around 65% of them appearing once. Sequencing was done on a sample of lung tumor tissue. Receptor source: a man aged 60 to 69 with small cell lung cancer. Each CDR3 is given with its conserved first and last residue. D genes are given only for firm matches. Only some rows state a clone size, as once, few, many or a class for expanded clones.

J gene: TRBJ1-1
V gene: TRBV6-2/TRBV6-3
D gene: .
clone size: .
CDR3 protein: CASSPFHGTETFF
CDR3 DNA: TGTGCCAGCAGCCCGTTTCACGGTACTGAAACTTTCTTT

J gene: TRBJ1-2
V gene: TRBV6-5
D gene: .
clone size: once
CDR3 protein: CASNLRGEAADGYTF
CDR3 DNA: TGTGCCAGCAACCTGAGGGGGGAGGCCGCAGATGGCTACACCTTC

J gene: TRBJ2-4
V gene: TRBV7-9
D gene: .
clone size: .
CDR3 protein: CASSLVSENIQYF
CDR3 DNA: TGTGCCAGCAGCTTAGTATCGGAAAACATTCAGTACTTC

J gene: TRBJ1-1
V gene: TRBV7-9
D gene: .
clone size: .
CDR3 protein: CASSIRGSNTKPFF
CDR3 DNA: TGTGCCAGCAGCATTAGGGGCTCGAACACTAAACCTTTCTTT

J gene: TRBJ2-1
V gene: TRBV11-2
D gene: .
clone size: .
CDR3 protein: CAGGLRFGSSVYNEQFF
CDR3 DNA: TGTGCCGGTGGCTTAAGGTTTGGGTCTAGCGTCTACAATGAGCAGTTCTTC

J gene: TRBJ1-6
V gene: TRBV30
D gene: .
clone size: .
CDR3 protein: CAWREGVYNSPLHF
CDR3 DNA: TGTGCCTGGAGGGAAGGGGTGTACAATTCACCCCTCCACTTT

J gene: TRBJ2-1
V gene: TRBV5-1
D gene: .
clone size: once
CDR3 protein: CDSSFDKEQFF
CDR3 DNA: TGCGACAGCAGCTTTGACAAGGAGCAGTTCTTC

J gene: TRBJ2-1
V gene: TRBV29-1
D gene: .
clone size: .
CDR3 protein: CSAAIGGEYNVQFF
CDR3 DNA: TGCAGCGCTGCTATCGGGGGAGAGTACAATGTGCAGTTCTTC

J gene: TRBJ2-5
V gene: TRBV20-1
D gene: .
clone size: .
CDR3 protein: CSASTNGGEIQYF
CDR3 DNA: TGCAGTGCTAGTACTAACGGTGGGGAGATCCAGTACTTC

J gene: TRBJ2-3
V gene: TRBV5-1
D gene: TRBD2
clone size: .
CDR3 protein: CASSFAGGISTDTQYF
CDR3 DNA: TGCGCCAGTAGCTTTGCGGGAGGCATATCCACAGATACGCAGTATTTT

J gene: TRBJ2-1
V gene: TRBV11-1
D gene: TRBD2
clone size: many
CDR3 protein: CASSLGLAHEQFF
CDR3 DNA: TGTGCCAGCAGCTTAGGACTAGCCCATGAGCAGTTCTTC

J gene: TRBJ2-1
V gene: TRBV4-1
D gene: TRBD2
clone size: many
CDR3 protein: CASSQGLAISDEQFF
CDR3 DNA: TGCGCCAGCAGCCAAGGACTAGCGATTTCGGATGAGCAGTTCTTC

J gene: TRBJ2-7
V gene: TRBV30
D gene: .
clone size: .
CDR3 protein: CAWTPSITRPNYEQYF
CDR3 DNA: TGTGCCTGGACCCCAAGCATCACTAGGCCAAACTACGAGCAGTACTTC

J gene: TRBJ1-1
V gene: TRBV4-1
D gene: .
clone size: .
CDR3 protein: CVSSLQGRSFEAFF
CDR3 DNA: TGCGTCAGCAGCCTTCAGGGGCGTAGCTTTGAAGCTTTCTTT

J gene: TRBJ2-1
V gene: TRBV11-3
D gene: TRBD2
clone size: .
CDR3 protein: CSSSLAGGYIEQFF
CDR3 DNA: TGTTCCAGCAGCTTAGCGGGGGGATACATTGAGCAGTTCTTC

J gene: TRBJ1-2
V gene: TRBV6-2/TRBV6-3
D gene: TRBD1
clone size: few
CDR3 protein: CVSSFWTGVDGYTF
CDR3 DNA: TGTGTCAGTAGTTTTTGGACAGGGGTGGATGGCTACACCTTC